This record concerns one TCR beta chain sequence. The CDR3 loop spans 18 amino acids. V lost 5 bases to trimming and J lost 5 bases, with 28 bases between them. Germline V lookup: CDR1 MDHEN, CDR2 SYDVKM. Attached unique molecular identifiers marked individual cDNA molecules. TCRdb independently ran MiXCR on the 5' RACE reads; one entry per CDR3 protein. The sample shows 40,000 to 50,000 distinct CDR3 sequences, over 5% of them seen only once. These data belong to a study of early T cells in non-severe SARS-CoV-2 infection. The rearrangement links TRBV28 to TRBJ2-7; D uncertain. The source of this sequence is an adult who was a healthcare worker with PCR-confirmed SARS-CoV-2 infection or an uninfected control (not recorded which). Source: whole blood, taken at baseline. Written as DNA, the CDR3 is TGTGCCAGCAGTCTCTATGGTTTAAGAGGAAACCCAAAGAACGAGCAGTACTTC. Translating gives CASSLYGLRGNPKNEQYF.